These 23 T cell receptor beta chains originate from one sample sequenced in a study of CD4 T cells in relation to SARS-CoV-2 and coronaviruses. TCRdb's table, derived via immunoSEQ multiplex PCR, lists solely in-frame clones and lacks some. This sample has about 20,000 clones, with more than 70% found just once. Their specific antigens are unknown. CD4+ T cells from unexposed donors were obtained before the COVID-19 pandemic (2011-2018). CD4+ T cells were isolated from the cells after around 10 days of culture. Sequenced: CD4+ T cells from PBMCs, cultured in vitro. Source of these receptors: a human donor in good health.

The chain carries TRBV2 and TRBJ1-3; D not certain. Germline assignment: CDR1 SNHLY and CDR2 FYNNEI. The V end was cut by 6 bases, the J end by 0 bases, with 9 bases between. This CDR3 is 14 amino acids long. This CDR3 is CASRVDDSGNTIYF. The CDR3 DNA is TGTGCCAGCAGGGTAGACGACTCTGGAAACACCATATATTTT.

The chain links TRBV9 to TRBJ1-5; the D is unclear. Trimming shortened V by 0 bases and J by 6 bases, and 10 bases separated the two germline ends. This CDR3 is 14 amino acids long. The germline V gene encodes CDR1 SGDLS and CDR2 YYNGEE. CDR3: CASSVGASGQPQHF. The CDR3 DNA reads TGTGCCAGCAGCGTAGGGGCTTCGGGTCAGCCCCAGCATTTT.

This chain links TRBV18 with TRBJ1-1; D call uncertain. Between the trimmed V and J ends, which lost 0 bases and 4 bases, there was a span of 15 bases. The CDR3 length is 16 residues. Germline CDR1 and CDR2: KGHSH and LQKENI. The CDR3 region is CASSPPSQEWGTEAFF. CDR3 DNA: TGTGCCAGCTCACCACCAAGCCAGGAGTGGGGCACTGAAGCTTTCTTT.

The J gene is TRBJ1-3, the V gene TRBV7-8, with 9 bases lining up with TRBD1. Germline CDR1 SGHVS, CDR2 FQNEAQ. The CDR3 has 17 amino acids. V was pared by 4 bases and J by 1 base, with 8 bases of the junction left unmatched. CDR3 protein: CASSSGTGSNSGNTIYF. Here the CDR3 DNA reads TGTGCCAGCAGCTCGGGGACAGGGAGTAATTCTGGAAACACCATATATTTT.

This chain connects TRBV5-4 to TRBJ2-7, with TRBD1 matching 9 bases. The V and J ends lost 2 bases and 4 bases, in that order; junction bases with no gene match: 4. The CDR3 consists of 14 residues. The germline V gene encodes CDR1 SGHNT and CDR2 YYREEE (reference sequence). The CDR3 region has the DNA TGTGCCAGCAGCTTACAGGGGGCTGGATACGAGCAGTACTTC. Encoded protein: CASSLQGAGYEQYF.

V is TRBV6-5 and J is TRBJ2-7, with a tentative D call TRBD1 (5 bases). This CDR3 has 14 residues. The ends were cut back, 0 bases at V and 2 bases at J, with 8 bases in the middle. Germline CDR1 reads MNHEY; CDR2 reads SVGAGI. The CDR3 spells CASSYSTGTYEQYF. The CDR3 DNA is TGTGCCAGCAGTTACTCCACAGGTACCTACGAGCAGTACTTC.

This chain links TRBV1 with TRBJ2-3. TRBV1 is labeled a pseudogene. This CDR3 contains 18 residues. The DNA of the CDR3 is TGCACCAGCAGCCTCAATGGCTATCTTGGGTCTAGCACAGATACGCAGTATTTT. This codes for CTSSLNGYLGSSTDTQYF.

The chain combines TRBV11-2 with TRBJ1-1; TRBD1 matches 7 bases. After removal of 5 bases from V and 4 bases from J, the junction contained 4 bases not matched to a gene. CDR1 SGHAT and CDR2 FQNNGV come from the germline V gene. The CDR3 has 13 residues. CDR3 residues: CASSLDRATEAFF. The CDR3 DNA sequence: TGTGCCAGCAGCCTCGACAGGGCCACTGAAGCTTTCTTT.

The V call is TRBV10-3, the J call TRBJ2-7; either TRBD1 or TRBD2 may fit D (5 bases each). In germline, CDR1 is ENHRY, CDR2 SYGVKD. V lost 6 bases and J lost 10, with 25 bases in between. The CDR3 consists of 15 residues. The CDR3 region has the DNA TGTGCCATCAGGGGTGGGACGGAGGTACCCCGAGAACAGTACTTC. Protein: CAIRGGTEVPREQYF.

This clone has more than one count but fewer than ten. This chain connects TRBV7-9 to TRBJ2-7; D possibly corresponds to TRBD2 (5 bases). Between the trimmed V and J ends, which lost 8 bases and 4 bases, there was a span of 9 bases. Germline-derived CDR1 and CDR2 are SEHNR and FQNEAQ (reference sequence). CDR3 length: 11 amino acids. Written as DNA, the CDR3 is TGTGCCAGCCGCGGGTCTTACGAGCAGTACTTC. Its protein product is CASRGSYEQYF.

The rearrangement links TRBV3-1 (or the pseudogene TRBV3-2) to TRBJ2-5; 9 nucleotides agree with TRBD2. J lost 4 bases, V lost 1 base, and 4 bases had no gene match. Germline CDR1 and CDR2: LGHDT and YNNKEL (reference sequence). The CDR3 extends over 15 amino acids. CDR3: CASSQGSGSRETQYF. The CDR3 coding sequence is TGTGCCAGCAGCCAAGGTAGCGGGAGTAGAGAGACCCAGTACTTC.

This clone showed up just a few times. The V call is TRBV30, the J call TRBJ2-2; tentative D call: TRBD1 (6 bases). CDR1 GTSNPN and CDR2 SVGIG come from the germline V gene (reference sequence). The CDR3 sequence is 15 residues long. V was trimmed by 2 bases and J by 7 bases, leaving 17 bases between them. The CDR3 reads CAWSRDRTGRGELFF. DNA for the CDR3: TGTGCCTGGAGTCGCGACAGGACGGGTCGCGGGGAGCTGTTTTTT.

This clone was counted between two and nine times. The rearrangement uses TRBV10-1 and TRBJ1-5; a weak D match, TRBD1 (5 bases). This CDR3 is 13 amino acids long. The germline V gene has CDR1 WNHNN and CDR2 SYGVQD (reference sequence). Trimming took 6 bases from V and 3 from J, leaving 9 bases between them. CDR3: CASSKQDNQPQHF. DNA of the CDR3: TGCGCCAGCAGCAAACAGGACAATCAGCCCCAGCATTTT.

This chain connects TRBV27 to TRBJ1-3; D uncertain. Between the trimmed V and J ends, which lost 6 bases and 0 bases, there was a span of 15 bases. Germline V gene lookup returns CDR1 MNHEY and CDR2 SMNVEV (reference sequence). The CDR3 has 16 amino acids. The CDR3 coding sequence is TGTGCCAGCAGAAGTTACATCAGGAGCTCTGGAAACACCATATATTTT. It codes for CASRSYIRSSGNTIYF.

The chain carries TRBV19 and TRBJ1-1; D unresolved. Trimming took 5 bases from V and 1 from J, leaving 14 bases between them. The CDR3 contains 15 residues. Germline V lookup: CDR1 LNHDA, CDR2 SQIVND (reference sequence). The CDR3 protein is CASSVTAQGNTEAFF. The CDR3 coding sequence is TGTGCCAGTAGTGTCACGGCGCAAGGGAACACTGAAGCTTTCTTT.

The rearrangement uses TRBV11-3 and TRBJ2-3, with 9 bases aligning to TRBD1. The CDR3 runs 16 residues. V lost 5 bases to trimming and J lost 1 base; unmatched junction nucleotides: 7. Germline CDR1 and CDR2: SGHNT and YENEEA. The chain's CDR3 is CASSLGTGIGTDTQYF. In DNA form, the CDR3 reads TGTGCCAGCAGCCTTGGGACAGGGATCGGCACAGATACGCAGTATTTT.

This clone was counted between two and nine times. This chain uses TRBV24-1 with TRBJ1-2; 10 bases match TRBD1. Trimming took 5 bases from V and 3 from J; bases not matched to a gene: 5. Germline CDR1 KGHDR, CDR2 SFDVKD. This CDR3 has 15 residues. The CDR3 bases are TGTGCCACCAGTGGCCTTGGACAGGGGGACTATGGCTACACCTTC. Protein sequence: CATSGLGQGDYGYTF.

J is TRBJ1-2 and V is TRBV18; D call uncertain. V lost 1 base and J 3 bases, leaving 6 bases between the germline ends. Germline V gene sequence: CDR1 KGHSH, CDR2 LQKENI. The CDR3 extends over 13 amino acids. The CDR3 bases are TGTGCCAGCTCACCACTCCATGACTATGGCTACACCTTC. Its translation is CASSPLHDYGYTF. The full variable domain, with the rest looked up from reference TRBV18 and TRBJ1-2, is NAGVMQNPRHLVRRRGQEARLRCSPMKGHSHVYWYRQLPEEGLKFMVYLQKENIIDESGMPKERFSAEFPKEGPSILRIQQVVRGDSAAYFCASSPLHDYGYTFGSGTRLTVV.

The chain combines TRBV5-8 with TRBJ2-1; perhaps TRBD2 as D (5 bases). The CDR3 length is 15 residues. Germline-derived CDR1 and CDR2 are SGHTS and YDEGEE. Deletions cut 5 bases from V and 1 base from J, with 13 bases between. CDR3 amino acids: CASSEGRKSYNEQFF. CDR3 nucleotide sequence: TGTGCCAGCAGTGAGGGTAGAAAATCCTACAATGAGCAGTTCTTC.

The chain uses TRBV27 and TRBJ2-1; D might be TRBD2 (6 bases). V shed 5 bases and J shed 4 bases, with 12 bases lying between them. Germline assignment: CDR1 MNHEY and CDR2 SMNVEV (reference sequence). This CDR3 is built from 14 residues. Here the CDR3 DNA reads TGTGCCAGCAGTGTAGCGGACGGATACAATGAGCAGTTCTTC. As protein: CASSVADGYNEQFF.

V is TRBV5-1 and J is TRBJ1-1; D unresolved. Germline V gene data show CDR1 as SGHRS and CDR2 as YFSETQ. Between the trimmed V and J ends, which lost 0 bases and 6 bases, there was a span of 15 bases. The CDR3 has 15 residues. The CDR3 is CASSLDPEIRAEAFF. The CDR3 DNA is TGCGCCAGCAGCTTGGACCCAGAAATCCGAGCTGAAGCTTTCTTT. Variable domain in full (rest from reference TRBV5-1 and TRBJ1-1): KAGVTQTPRYLIKTRGQQVTLSCSPISGHRSVSWYQQTPGQGLQFLFEYFSETQRNKGNFPGRFSGRQFSNSRSEMNVSTLELGDSALYLCASSLDPEIRAEAFFGQGTRLTVV.

This chain connects TRBV6-5 to TRBJ1-2; possibly TRBD1 for D (5 bases). The CDR3 spans 13 residues. V was pared by 4 bases and J by 4 bases, with 10 bases between. Germline assignment: CDR1 MNHEY and CDR2 SVGAGI. CDR3 region: CASSSDGTYGYTF. Written as DNA, the CDR3 is TGTGCCAGCAGTTCTGACGGGACCTATGGCTACACCTTC.

The chain is built from TRBV14 and TRBJ2-3; possibly TRBD1 for D (6 bases). The CDR3 consists of 16 residues. Trimming took off 4 bases at V and 5 bases at J, with 19 bases between the two ends. Germline V CDR1 and CDR2: SGHDN, FVKESK. DNA for the CDR3: TGTGCCAGCAGCCGGTTTGATCCAGGGGCGGGAGATACGCAGTATTTT. Protein: CASSRFDPGAGDTQYF.